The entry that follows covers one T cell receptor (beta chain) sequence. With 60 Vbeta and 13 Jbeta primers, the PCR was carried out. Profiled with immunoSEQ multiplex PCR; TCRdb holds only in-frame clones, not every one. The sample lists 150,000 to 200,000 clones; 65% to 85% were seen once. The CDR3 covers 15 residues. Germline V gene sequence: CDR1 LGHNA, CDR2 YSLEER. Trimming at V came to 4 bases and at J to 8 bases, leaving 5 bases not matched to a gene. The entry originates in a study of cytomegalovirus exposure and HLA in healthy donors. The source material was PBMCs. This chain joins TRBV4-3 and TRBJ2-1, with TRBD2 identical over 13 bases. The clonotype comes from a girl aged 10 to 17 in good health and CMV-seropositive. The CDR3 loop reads CASSPGTSGIDEQFF. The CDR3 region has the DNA TGCGCCAGCAGCCCCGGGACTAGCGGGATTGATGAGCAGTTCTTC.